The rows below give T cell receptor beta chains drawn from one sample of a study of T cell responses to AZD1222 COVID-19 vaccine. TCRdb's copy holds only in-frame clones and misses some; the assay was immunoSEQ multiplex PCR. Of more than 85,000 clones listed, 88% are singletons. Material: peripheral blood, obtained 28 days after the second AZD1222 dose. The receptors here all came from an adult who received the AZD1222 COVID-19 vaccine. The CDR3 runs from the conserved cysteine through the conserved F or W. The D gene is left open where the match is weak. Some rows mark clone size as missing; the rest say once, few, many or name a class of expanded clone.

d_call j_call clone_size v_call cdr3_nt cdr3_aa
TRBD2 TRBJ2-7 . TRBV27 TGTGCCAGCAGCATAGCGGGGACCTATTACTCCTACGAGCAGTACTTC CASSIAGTYYSYEQYF
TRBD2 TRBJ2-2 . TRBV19 TGTGCCAGTTCCTTGCGGGAGACCACCGGGGAGCTGTTTTTT CASSLRETTGELFF
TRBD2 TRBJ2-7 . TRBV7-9 TGTGCCAGCAGCTTAGTCGGGAGGGGAACTGAGCAGTACTTC CASSLVGRGTEQYF
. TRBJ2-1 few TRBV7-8 TGTGCCAGCAGCTTGGACCGGGTCAGCAATGAGCAGTTCTTC CASSLDRVSNEQFF
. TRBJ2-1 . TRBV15 TGTGCCACCAGCAGAGAATTGCCAAGCTCCTACAATGAGCAGTTCTTC CATSRELPSSYNEQFF
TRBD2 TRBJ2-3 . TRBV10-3 TGTGCCATCAGTGAGTCTCCAGCGGGGAACACAGATACGCAGTATTTT CAISESPAGNTDTQYF
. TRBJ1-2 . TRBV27 TGTGCCAGCAGTTCCCGGGACACAAACTATGGCTACACCTTC CASSSRDTNYGYTF
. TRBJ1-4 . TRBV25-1 TGTGCCAGCAAGGACAGACGGGGTGAAAAACTGTTTTTT CASKDRRGEKLFF
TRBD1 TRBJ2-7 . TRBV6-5 TGTGCCAGCAACAGGGGGCGAGCGCCCCAGGGCGAGCAGTACTTC CASNRGRAPQGEQYF
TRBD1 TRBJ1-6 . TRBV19 TGTGCCAGTAGGCCGGGACAGGGGCGGAGGAATTCACCCCTCCACTTT CASRPGQGRRNSPLHF
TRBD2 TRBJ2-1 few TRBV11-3 TGTGCCAGCAGCGGAGGACTAGCGGGTCTTAGTGAGCAGTTCTTC CASSGGLAGLSEQFF
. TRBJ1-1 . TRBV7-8 TGTGCCAGCAGCTCACCTAATGGAGAAAGGTCCGCTGAAGCTTTCTTT CASSSPNGERSAEAFF
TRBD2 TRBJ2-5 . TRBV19 TGTGCCAGTAGTATGGGGGGGGCTAGCGGGAGAGAGACCCAGTACTTC CASSMGGASGRETQYF
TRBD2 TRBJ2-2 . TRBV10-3 TGTGCCATCACCAGGACTAGCGGGAGTATCGGGGAGCTGTTTTTT CAITRTSGSIGELFF
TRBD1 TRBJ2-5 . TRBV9 TGTGCCAGCAGCGTAGGGGACAGGAAAGAGACCCAGTACTTC CASSVGDRKETQYF
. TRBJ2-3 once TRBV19 TGTGCCAGTAGTATAGAAGCCTTGTACACCGGGACGGAGACTAGCACAGATACGCAGTATTTT CASSIEALYTGTETSTDTQYF
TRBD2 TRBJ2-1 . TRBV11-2 TGTGCCAGCAGCTTACCTACTAGCGGGTCAAATGAGCAGTTCTTC CASSLPTSGSNEQFF
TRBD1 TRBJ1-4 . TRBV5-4 TGTGCCAGCAGCCTTACCGGGACAGCCCAGGAGGAAAAACTGTTTTTT CASSLTGTAQEEKLFF
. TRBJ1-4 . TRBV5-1 TGCGCCAGCAGCTCCACAGGGAGTACAACTAATGAAAAACTGTTTTTT CASSSTGSTTNEKLFF
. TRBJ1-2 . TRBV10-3 TGTGCCATCAGTGGGTATCAGTCCTATGGCTACACCTTC CAISGYQSYGYTF
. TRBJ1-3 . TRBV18 TGTGCCAGCTCACCAGACAGTCGCCCTGGAAACACCATATATTTT CASSPDSRPGNTIYF
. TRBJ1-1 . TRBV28 TGTGCCAGCAGTCCCATAGATGGTGAAGCTTTCTTT CASSPIDGEAFF
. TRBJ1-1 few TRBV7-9 TGTGCCAGCAGCTTATTTACCGTGAACACTGAAGCTTTCTTT CASSLFTVNTEAFF
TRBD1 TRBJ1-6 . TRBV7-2 TGTGCCAGCAGCGCAGACAGGGGACTCTATAATTCACCCCTCCACTTT CASSADRGLYNSPLHF
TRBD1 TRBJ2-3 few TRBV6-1 TGTGCCAGCAGTGAAGGGTGGGTCAGGGGGCAGGTGGTAGATACGCAGTATTTT CASSEGWVRGQVVDTQYF
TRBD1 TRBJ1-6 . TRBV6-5 TGTGCCAGCACCCCGACGGGACAGCCGGGAACACCCCTCCACTTT CASTPTGQPGTPLHF
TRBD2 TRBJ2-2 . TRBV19 TGTGCCAGTAGACTACTAGCGGGAGTGTTCGGGGAGCTGTTTTTT CASRLLAGVFGELFF
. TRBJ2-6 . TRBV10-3 TGTGCCATCAGTGAGTCAGGGGGCTCTGGGGCCAACGTCCTGACTTTC CAISESGGSGANVLTF
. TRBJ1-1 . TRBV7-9 TGTGCCAGCAGCTTAGCCGCCTCGTTGGTTACTGAAGCTTTCTTT CASSLAASLVTEAFF